The T cell receptor beta chain described here comes from a study of cytomegalovirus exposure and HLA in healthy donors. General observations from the study: TCR beta chain V- and J-gene trimming was linked, in a later analysis, to a missense variant in DCLRE1C.

PCR amplification relied on 60 Vbeta primers (plus 13 Jbeta primers). Repertoires were generated with immunoSEQ multiplex PCR, while TCRdb's copy carries only in-frame clones and drops some. Here the sample spans roughly 150,000 clones, roughly 80% being singletons. Germline values: CDR1 GTSNPN, CDR2 SVGIG (reference sequence). This CDR3 comprises 14 residues. V lost 6 bases and J lost 3, with 16 bases in between. As regards this clone: Antigen unknown.

This clonotype was obtained from a male donor in good health and CMV-seronegative. The rearrangement links TRBV30 to TRBJ2-3; possibly TRBD2 for D (6 bases). Sequenced sample: PBMCs. CDR3 amino acids: CACSLGRGTDTQYF. CDR3 coding DNA: TGTGCCTGTTCTTTGGGCCGGGGGACAGATACGCAGTATTTT. Using reference TRBV30 and TRBJ2-3 for the parts outside the CDR3, the full variable domain is SQTIHQWPATLVQPVGSPLSLECTVEGTSNPNLYWYRQAAGRGLQLLFYSVGIGQISSEVPQNLSASRPQDRQFILSSKKLLLSDSGFYLCACSLGRGTDTQYFGPGTRLTVL.